Shown below are 9 T cell receptor beta chains from a single sample sequenced in a study of blood T cell repertoires in COVID-19. Here immunoSEQ multiplex PCR was the method, and the copy in TCRdb shows in-frame clones only, minus some. The data hold 130,000 to 150,000 clones, with around 89% observed a single time. Sequences were obtained from peripheral blood. These TCRs come from a man aged 18 to 29 with COVID-19, enrolled during active disease.

This chain joins TRBV6-6 and TRBJ1-2; D might be TRBD1 (5 bases). The CDR3 is made up of 15 amino acids. Between the trimmed V and J ends, which lost 0 bases and 6 bases, there was a span of 14 bases. Germline CDR1 and CDR2: MNHNY and SVGAGI (reference sequence). DNA of the CDR3: TGTGCCAGCAGTTACTCGATAGGCCAGGGCCATGGCTACACCTTC. The encoded protein is CASSYSIGQGHGYTF.

This rearrangement joins TRBV7-9 to TRBJ1-4; the match to TRBD1 covers 11 bases. Germline values: CDR1 SEHNR, CDR2 FQNEAQ (reference sequence). This CDR3 has 16 residues. V shed 5 bases, J shed 8 bases, and the junction held 10 bases outside the gene matches. In DNA, the CDR3 is TGTGCCAGCAGCCCGGGGACAGGGGGTTTCGGGGAAAAACTGTTTTTT. Translated: CASSPGTGGFGEKLFF.

The chain recombines TRBV6-5 with TRBJ1-1, with TRBD1 identical over 8 bases. The CDR3 length is 13 residues. Germline CDR1 and CDR2: MNHEY and SVGAGI. The V segment lost 2 bases and the J segment 4 bases; nucleotides outside the gene matches: 0. CDR3 sequence: CASSYTGGTEAFF. DNA of the CDR3: TGTGCCAGCAGTTACACAGGGGGCACTGAAGCTTTCTTT.

This sequence joins TRBV29-1 and TRBJ1-1; tentative D call: TRBD1 (5 bases). Trimming took 5 bases from V and 3 from J, leaving 13 bases between them. Germline CDR1 and CDR2: SQVTM and ANQGSEA. This CDR3 spans 13 amino acids. CDR3: CSVRTGRDTEAFF. CDR3 in DNA: TGCAGCGTTCGTACTGGCAGGGACACTGAAGCTTTCTTT.

The CDR3 DNA reads TGCGCCAGCAGCTCAAACCGGGGGGGTCCCTTTTACGAGCAGTACTTC. Translated, it gives CASSSNRGGPFYEQYF. The chain recombines TRBV5-1 with TRBJ2-7; 8 positions match TRBD2. Losses at the gene ends were 3 bases for V and 4 bases for J; bases not matched to a gene: 12. The CDR3 sequence is 16 residues long. CDR1 SGHRS and CDR2 YFSETQ come from the germline V gene.

The chain links TRBV5-4 to TRBJ1-2; 7 nucleotides align to TRBD1. This CDR3 contains 12 residues. V shed 0 bases, J shed 11 bases, and the junction held 4 bases outside the gene matches. Germline V gives CDR1 SGHNT, CDR2 YYREEE (reference sequence). CDR3 nucleotides: TGTGCCAGCAGCTTGGGACAGGGAAGATACACCTTC. It translates to CASSLGQGRYTF.

The rearrangement joins TRBV18 to TRBJ1-1; TRBD1 agrees at 9 bases. Trimming cost V 4 bases and J 0 bases; bases outside gene matches: 9. Germline V gene data show CDR1 as KGHSH and CDR2 as LQKENI. The CDR3 is 17 residues long. The CDR3 bases are TGTGCCAGCTCACAGGGCCTACAGGGGGCACTGAACACTGAAGCTTTCTTT. Its protein is CASSQGLQGALNTEAFF.

The chain employs TRBV7-2 and TRBJ2-3; TRBD2 aligns across 11 bases. Trimming cost V 2 bases and J 8 bases; bases outside gene matches: 3. Germline V gene sequence: CDR1 SGHTA, CDR2 FQGNSA. This CDR3 is built from 14 residues. The CDR3 DNA sequence: TGTGCCAGCAGCTTAAGTAGCGGGAGGGCTACGCAGTATTTT. Translating it yields CASSLSSGRATQYF.

Here the CDR3 DNA reads TGTGCCAGCTCACCAACAGGGGTGAGCTACGAGCAGTACTTC. Amino acid sequence: CASSPTGVSYEQYF. The chain couples TRBV18 to TRBJ2-7; 7 bases align to TRBD1. Germline loops: CDR1 KGHSH, CDR2 LQKENI. The CDR3 is made up of 14 amino acids. Trimming removed 2 bases from V and 3 bases from J; junction bases left unmatched: 4.